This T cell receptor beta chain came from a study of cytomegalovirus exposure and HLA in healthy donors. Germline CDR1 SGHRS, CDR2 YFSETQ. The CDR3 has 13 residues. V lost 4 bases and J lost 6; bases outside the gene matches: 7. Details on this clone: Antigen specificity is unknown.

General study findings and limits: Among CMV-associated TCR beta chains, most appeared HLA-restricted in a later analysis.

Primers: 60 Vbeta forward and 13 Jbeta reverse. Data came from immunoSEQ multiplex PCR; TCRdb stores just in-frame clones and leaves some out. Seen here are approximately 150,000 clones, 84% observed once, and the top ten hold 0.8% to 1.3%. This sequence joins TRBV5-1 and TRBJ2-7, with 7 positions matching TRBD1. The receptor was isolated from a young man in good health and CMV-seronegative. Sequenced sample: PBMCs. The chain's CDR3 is CASSVDRVGEQYF. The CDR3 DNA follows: TGCGCCAGCAGCGTTGACAGGGTCGGCGAGCAGTACTTC. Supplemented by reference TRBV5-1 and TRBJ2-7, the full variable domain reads KAGVTQTPRYLIKTRGQQVTLSCSPISGHRSVSWYQQTPGQGLQFLFEYFSETQRNKGNFPGRFSGRQFSNSRSEMNVSTLELGDSALYLCASSVDRVGEQYFGPGTRLTVT.